Listed below are T cell receptor beta chains from one sample, sequenced in a study of cytomegalovirus exposure and HLA in healthy donors. Sequencing was performed with immunoSEQ multiplex PCR; in TCRdb, only in-frame clones are kept and a portion is missing. Of approximately 150,000 clones listed, around 75% were seen once; the top ten hold about 4%. Sequenced input: PBMCs. These receptors originate from a human donor in good health. CDR3s include the opening cysteine and the closing phenylalanine or tryptophan. Fields, in order: J gene, clone size, V gene, D gene, CDR3 protein, CDR3 DNA. D genes are given only for firm matches. Some rows mark clone size as missing; the rest say once, few, many or name a class of expanded clone.

TRBJ2-2	.	TRBV29-1	TRBD2	CSVGGSGGTGELFF	TGCAGCGTTGGTGGTAGCGGGGGAACCGGGGAGCTGTTTTTT
TRBJ2-1	.	TRBV6-6	TRBD2	CASSYPGLAGVNEQFF	TGTGCCAGCAGTTACCCGGGACTAGCGGGAGTCAATGAGCAGTTCTTC
TRBJ2-5	once	TRBV7-8	.	CASSKPSTETQYF	TGTGCCAGCAGCAAGCCTTCAACAGAGACCCAGTACTTC
TRBJ1-1	few	TRBV7-3	.	CASSPGGDNTEAFF	TGTGCCAGCAGCCCCGGGGGAGATAACACTGAAGCTTTCTTT
TRBJ2-3	.	TRBV5-4	TRBD2	CASSLGLAGGVNTDTQYF	TGTGCCAGCAGCTTGGGACTAGCGGGGGGTGTAAACACAGATACGCAGTATTTT
TRBJ1-2	.	TRBV19	.	CASTSLGARLGYTF	TGTGCCAGTACCTCTCTGGGGGCGCGTCTTGGCTACACCTTC
TRBJ1-4	.	TRBV5-4	TRBD1	CASSLIGQGPEKLFF	TGTGCCAGCAGCTTGATTGGACAGGGCCCTGAAAAACTGTTTTTT
TRBJ1-6	.	TRBV2	.	CASSEARTNNSPLHF	TGTGCCAGCAGTGAGGCCCGGACAAACAATTCACCCCTCCACTTT
TRBJ1-1	.	TRBV6-6	.	CASSYLGQGVAEAFF	TGTGCCAGCAGTTACCTGGGTCAAGGGGTCGCTGAAGCTTTCTTT
TRBJ2-5	.	TRBV6-5	.	CASSYSRSKTQYF	TGTGCCAGCAGTTACTCGAGGAGCAAGACCCAGTACTTC
TRBJ2-5	few	TRBV5-4	TRBD2	CASSAGGVQETQYF	TGTGCCAGCAGCGCGGGGGGAGTTCAAGAGACCCAGTACTTC
TRBJ1-5	.	TRBV19	.	CASSIWVQTGNQPQHF	TGTGCCAGTAGTATTTGGGTACAGACGGGCAATCAGCCCCAGCATTTT
TRBJ2-7	.	TRBV9	TRBD1	CASSVGGGDYEQYF	TGTGCCAGCAGCGTAGGAGGGGGCGACTACGAGCAGTACTTC
TRBJ1-1	.	TRBV25-1	TRBD1	CASSGYRGMNTEAFF	TGTGCCAGCAGTGGGTACAGGGGGATGAACACTGAAGCTTTCTTT
TRBJ2-7	.	TRBV7-2	.	CASSSTYEQYF	TGTGCCAGCAGCTCCACCTACGAGCAGTACTTC
TRBJ1-2	.	TRBV7-9	TRBD1	CASSGQGDYGYTF	TGTGCCAGCAGCGGACAGGGCGACTATGGCTACACCTTC
TRBJ2-7	.	TRBV15	TRBD2	CATSRGGLAGYEQYF	TGTGCCACCAGCAGAGGCGGACTAGCGGGTTACGAGCAGTACTTC
TRBJ1-1	.	TRBV6-1	TRBD1	CASSNRGLTEAFF	TGTGCCAGCAGCAACAGGGGGCTGACTGAAGCTTTCTTT
TRBJ2-1	.	TRBV5-1	.	CASRTPGELLNEQFF	TGCGCCAGCAGAACCCCCGGGGAGCTTCTCAATGAGCAGTTCTTC
TRBJ2-7	.	TRBV15	TRBD2	CATRGTSEYEQYF	TGTGCCACCAGAGGGACTAGCGAATACGAGCAGTACTTC
TRBJ2-5	.	TRBV6-5	TRBD1	CASSPQGDQETQYF	TGTGCCAGCAGCCCACAGGGGGACCAAGAGACCCAGTACTTC
TRBJ1-6	.	TRBV5-4	.	CASSFRELDSPLHF	TGTGCCAGCAGCTTCCGGGAGTTAGATTCACCCCTCCACTTT
TRBJ2-5	.	TRBV5-1	TRBD2	CASSLEPGGQTQYF	TGCGCCAGCAGCTTGGAGCCGGGAGGCCAGACCCAGTACTTC
TRBJ2-2	.	TRBV7-3	.	CASSSRGAGELFF	TGTGCCAGCAGCTCCAGGGGGGCCGGGGAGCTGTTTTTT
TRBJ2-5	few	TRBV5-5	.	CASSLGPRRETQYF	TGTGCCAGCAGCTTAGGGCCAAGGAGGGAGACCCAGTACTTC
TRBJ2-7	.	TRBV7-2	.	CASSLARDSNYEQYF	TGTGCCAGCAGCTTAGCGAGGGACTCAAACTACGAGCAGTACTTC
TRBJ2-3	.	TRBV28	.	CAIIKPGQSTDTQYF	TGTGCCATAATAAAGCCCGGACAGAGCACAGATACGCAGTATTTT
TRBJ1-1	.	TRBV30	.	CAWSGGGRRNTEAFF	TGTGCCTGGAGTGGCGGGGGGCGACGGAACACTGAAGCTTTCTTT
TRBJ1-4	.	TRBV25-1	TRBD1	CASSRTGGTNEKLFF	TGTGCCAGCAGTCGTACAGGGGGGACTAATGAAAAACTGTTTTTT
TRBJ2-5	.	TRBV29-1	.	CSAGPSKQGGQETQYF	TGCAGCGCTGGGCCCTCAAAACAGGGTGGGCAAGAGACCCAGTACTTC
TRBJ1-1	.	TRBV6-5	TRBD1	CASSYYGTANTEAFF	TGTGCCAGCAGTTACTACGGGACAGCTAACACTGAAGCTTTCTTT
TRBJ2-5	.	TRBV5-4	TRBD2	CASSGTSGVRETQYF	TGTGCCAGCAGCGGGACTAGCGGGGTTCGGGAGACCCAGTACTTC
TRBJ1-2	once	TRBV5-4	.	CASSLEQGGNGYTF	TGTGCCAGCAGCTTGGAGCAGGGCGGGAATGGCTACACCTTC
TRBJ2-7	.	TRBV27	.	CASSFAGPSYEQYF	TGTGCCAGCAGTTTCGCGGGGCCCTCCTACGAGCAGTACTTC
TRBJ2-7	few	TRBV4-3	TRBD1	CASSQGQGTGEQYF	TGCGCCAGCAGCCAAGGACAGGGCACAGGGGAGCAGTACTTC
TRBJ1-2	.	TRBV18	TRBD1	CASSRDRDGDYGYTF	TGTGCCAGCTCACGGGACAGGGACGGAGACTATGGCTACACCTTC
TRBJ2-7	.	TRBV19	.	CASSPRQTSSYEQYF	TGTGCCAGTAGTCCCAGACAGACCTCCTCCTACGAGCAGTACTTC
TRBJ2-5	once	TRBV9	TRBD2	CASSPHGWEGGETQYF	TGTGCCAGCAGCCCCCACGGGTGGGAGGGCGGGGAGACCCAGTACTTC
TRBJ1-5	few	TRBV2	TRBD1	CASSEAGGGQPQHF	TGTGCCAGCAGTGAGGCAGGGGGCGGGCAGCCCCAGCATTTT
TRBJ1-4	.	TRBV2	TRBD1	CASSDWTGAGKLFF	TGTGCCAGCAGTGACTGGACAGGGGCGGGAAAACTGTTTTTT
TRBJ1-4	.	TRBV4-2	TRBD1	CASSQATGGGDEKLFF	TGTGCCAGCAGCCAAGCTACAGGGGGCGGAGATGAAAAACTGTTTTTT
TRBJ2-7	.	TRBV11-2	.	CASSPSWGAYEQYF	TGTGCCAGCAGCCCGTCGTGGGGGGCCTACGAGCAGTACTTC
TRBJ2-7	.	TRBV14	.	CASSRIQAYEQYF	TGTGCCAGCAGCCGCATACAGGCCTACGAGCAGTACTTC
TRBJ2-3	once	TRBV13	.	CASSTMTTVADTQYF	TGTGCCAGCAGCACAATGACAACAGTAGCAGATACGCAGTATTTT